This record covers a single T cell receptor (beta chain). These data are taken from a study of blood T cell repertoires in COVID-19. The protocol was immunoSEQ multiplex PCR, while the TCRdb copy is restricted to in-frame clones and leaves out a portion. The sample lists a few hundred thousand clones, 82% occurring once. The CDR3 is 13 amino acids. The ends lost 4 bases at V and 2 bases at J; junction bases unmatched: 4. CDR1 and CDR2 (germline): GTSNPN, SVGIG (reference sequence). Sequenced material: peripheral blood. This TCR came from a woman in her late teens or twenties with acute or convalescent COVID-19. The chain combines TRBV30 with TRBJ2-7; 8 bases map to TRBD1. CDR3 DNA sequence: TGTGCCTGGAACCAGGGGGCTCCCTACGAGCAGTACTTC. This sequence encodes CAWNQGAPYEQYF.